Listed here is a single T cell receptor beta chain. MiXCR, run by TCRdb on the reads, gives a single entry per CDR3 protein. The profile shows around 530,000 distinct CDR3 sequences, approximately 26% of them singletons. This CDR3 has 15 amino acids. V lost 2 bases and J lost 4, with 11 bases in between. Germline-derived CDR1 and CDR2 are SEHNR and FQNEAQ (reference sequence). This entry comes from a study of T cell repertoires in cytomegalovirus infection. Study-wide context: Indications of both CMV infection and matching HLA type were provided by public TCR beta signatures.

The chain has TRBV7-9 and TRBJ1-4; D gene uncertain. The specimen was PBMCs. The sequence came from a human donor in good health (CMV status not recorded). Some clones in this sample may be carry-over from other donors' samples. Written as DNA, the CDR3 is TGTGCCAGCAGCTTAAGGGTGCCGGGTAATGAAAAACTGTTTTTT. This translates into CASSLRVPGNEKLFF.